The 8 T cell receptor beta chains below were found in one sample sequenced in a study of T cell responses to AZD1222 COVID-19 vaccine. Some clones are missing from TCRdb's copy, which holds only in-frame ones; the method was immunoSEQ multiplex PCR. The sample lists roughly 200,000 clones, roughly 92% occurring once. Material: peripheral blood, obtained 28 days after the second AZD1222 dose. These receptors all come from an adult who received the AZD1222 COVID-19 vaccine.

Here the CDR3 reads CASSVDQGSQPQHF. The CDR3 coding sequence is TGTGCCAGCAGCGTAGACCAGGGAAGTCAGCCCCAGCATTTT. V is TRBV9 and J is TRBJ1-5, with a tentative D call TRBD1 (5 bases). The V end was cut by 0 bases, the J end by 6 bases, with 10 bases between. The CDR3 covers 14 residues. Germline V gene data show CDR1 as SGDLS and CDR2 as YYNGEE.

The chain joins TRBV12-3 or TRBV12-4 to TRBJ2-7, with D hard to call. The CDR3 spans 13 residues. Trimming left V 6 bases short and J 2 bases short, with 11 bases between. CDR3 nucleotides: TGTGCCAGCAGCCTACAGTTTACCTACGAGCAGTACTTC. It encodes CASSLQFTYEQYF.

The V call is TRBV13, the J call TRBJ1-1; D is unresolved. The CDR3 has 12 residues. Germline CDR1 is PRHDT and CDR2 is FYEKMQ (reference sequence). Trimming took 1 base from V and 7 from J, leaving 7 bases between them. The CDR3 sequence: CASSLDRGEAFF. CDR3 bases: TGTGCCAGCAGCTTAGACCGGGGTGAAGCTTTCTTT.

V gene TRBV6-5 combines with J gene TRBJ2-3, with D possibly TRBD1 on 5 matching bases. Germline V gives CDR1 MNHEY, CDR2 SVGAGI. CDR3 length equals 14 residues. Trimming shortened V by 5 bases and J by 1 base, and 10 bases separated the two germline ends. CDR3 sequence (DNA): TGTGCCAGCAGTCGGCTAGGGGGCACAGATACGCAGTATTTT. It is translated as CASSRLGGTDTQYF.

The chain employs TRBV2 and TRBJ2-1; D not certain. Germline CDR1 reads SNHLY; CDR2 reads FYNNEI. Deletions cut 4 bases from V and 0 bases from J, with 13 bases between. The CDR3 spans 16 residues. For the CDR3, the DNA is TGTGCCAGCAGTGCGTTAGCAACCGACTCCTACAATGAGCAGTTCTTC. Amino acids: CASSALATDSYNEQFF.

The chain has TRBV11-1 and TRBJ1-1; maybe TRBD1 (6 bases). Germline-derived CDR1 and CDR2 are SGHAT and FQDESV (reference sequence). The V and J ends lost 5 bases and 8 bases respectively, with 18 bases between them. The CDR3 covers 14 residues. CDR3 residues: CASSARGAMGEAFF. DNA of the CDR3: TGTGCCAGCAGCGCGAGGGGGGCTATGGGGGAAGCTTTCTTT.

The genes are TRBV6-5 and TRBJ2-1; 12 bases line up with TRBD2. Germline CDR1 is MNHEY and CDR2 is SVGAGI. With V trimmed by 2 bases and J by 7 bases, 3 bases remained unmatched. CDR3 length: 15 residues. CDR3 sequence (DNA): TGTGCCAGCAGTTACCCAGGACTAGCGGGGAATGAGCAGTTCTTC. Its protein product is CASSYPGLAGNEQFF.

This chain joins TRBV2 and TRBJ1-2, with a weak D call TRBD1 (5 bases). This CDR3 is 14 amino acids long. Between the trimmed V and J ends, which lost 5 bases and 3 bases, there was a span of 13 bases. The germline gives CDR1 SNHLY, CDR2 FYNNEI. CDR3 sequence reads: CASSSTGSYYGYTF. In nucleotides, the CDR3 is TGTGCCAGCAGTTCAACAGGATCTTACTATGGCTACACCTTC.